This T cell receptor beta chain comes out of a study of T cell changes during pregnancy in multiple sclerosis. Libraries were prepared by immunoSEQ multiplex PCR; TCRdb keeps only in-frame clonotypes and omits some of them. The sample consists of 85,000 to 100,000 clones, approximately 92% of them appearing once. This clone appeared once. Specimen: peripheral blood, collected in the first trimester of pregnancy. The source is a female donor with multiple sclerosis, enrolled in a pregnancy study.

CDR3 in DNA: TGCGCCAGCAGCCAAAGCACAGATACGCAGTATTTT. Protein sequence: CASSQSTDTQYF. The chain joins TRBV5-1 to TRBJ2-3; no clear D gene. Trimming stripped 4 bases from V and 0 bases from J, with 3 bases between. The CDR3 is made up of 12 amino acids. Germline CDR1 SGHRS, CDR2 YFSETQ.